Listed here are 8 T cell receptor beta chains from one sample, sequenced in a study of cytomegalovirus exposure and HLA in healthy donors (dated by TCRdb to about 2017). Library creation used the immunoSEQ multiplex PCR assay. For the multiplex PCR, a mixture combining 60 forward primers for TCR Vbeta segments and 13 reverse primers for TCR Jbeta segments was used. TCRdb provides this immuneACCESS table in a form limited to in-frame rearrangements. Some clones are lacking; in checked studies, under half of them reflect an unresolved V gene, and why the rest are absent is not known. Here the sample has around 170,000 clones; roughly 70% occur a single time. The ten largest make up less than 1.6% of the sample. The sequenced sample consisted of PBMCs. Every receptor here comes from a girl under 18 in good health and CMV-seronegative.

V is TRBV27 and J is TRBJ2-7; 9 nucleotides align to TRBD1. The germline V gene has CDR1 MNHEY and CDR2 SMNVEV (reference sequence). The V segment lost 3 bases and the J segment 0 bases; nucleotides outside the gene matches: 12. This CDR3 is 18 amino acids long. CDR3 coding DNA: TGTGCCAGCAGTTTCACGATGACTTTGACAGGGGGCTCCTACGAGCAGTACTTC. This sequence encodes CASSFTMTLTGGSYEQYF.

V usage is TRBV7-9 and J usage is TRBJ2-7; unclear D gene. Germline CDR1 reads SEHNR; CDR2 reads FQNEAQ (reference sequence). Deletions cut 5 bases from V and 0 bases from J, with 5 bases between. The CDR3 totals 12 residues. The CDR3 nucleotides are TGTGCCAGCAGCGTGAGCTCCTACGAGCAGTACTTC. The encoded protein is CASSVSSYEQYF.

With respect to this clone: Within the sample, other DNA sequences also encode this same CDR3. The CDR3 DNA reads TGTGCCAGCAGTGAATCCGGGAGCAATCAGCCCCAGCATTTT. Translated, it gives CASSESGSNQPQHF. J is TRBJ1-5 and V is TRBV25-1; the D is unclear. The V gene's germline CDR1 is MGHDK and CDR2 SYGVNS. The V gene lost 1 base and the J gene lost 1 base, with 5 bases spanning the gap. The CDR3 contains 14 residues.

The sample holds a few counts of this clone. V gene TRBV15 combines with J gene TRBJ1-3, with TRBD1 as a possible D gene (5 bases). The CDR3 length is 15 residues. CDR1 is LNHNV, CDR2 YYDKDF, per germline (reference sequence). The V end lost 9 bases, the J end lost 7 bases, and 22 bases lay between the germline ends. In DNA form, the CDR3 reads TGTGCCACTACTGATGGCAGGGAAATTGAGAACACCATATATTTT. It is translated as CATTDGREIENTIYF.

This clone was recorded once. The chain is built from TRBV5-1 and TRBJ2-1; TRBD2 matches 7 bases. V lost 3 bases to trimming and J lost 0 bases; unmatched junction nucleotides: 15. Germline lookup yields CDR1 SGHRS and CDR2 YFSETQ. The CDR3 contains 19 residues. CDR3 coding DNA: TGCGCCAGCAGCTCCCCCTTTTTGGGGGGGAACATCTCCTACAATGAGCAGTTCTTC. This sequence encodes CASSSPFLGGNISYNEQFF.

This clone has just one count. The chain joins TRBV5-1 to TRBJ2-1, with D maybe TRBD2 (6 bases). This CDR3 has 13 residues. Per the germline V gene, CDR1 is SGHRS and CDR2 is YFSETQ. Trimming left V 7 bases short and J 2 bases short, with 10 bases between. Here the CDR3 DNA reads TGCGCCAGCGCTGGCGGGGCCTACAATGAGCAGTTCTTC. Protein product: CASAGGAYNEQFF.

V and J are TRBV5-6 and TRBJ1-3; 7 nucleotides agree with TRBD1. Germline trimming cut 2 bases from V and 0 bases from J; bases unmatched to any gene: 5. Looked up from germline, CDR1 is SGHDT and CDR2 is YYEEEE. CDR3 length: 16 residues. The CDR3 DNA reads TGTGCCAGCAGCTTTACTGGGACAGCCTCTGGAAACACCATATATTTT. This gives the protein CASSFTGTASGNTIYF.

The chain uses TRBV27 and TRBJ2-5, with D perhaps matching TRBD2 (6 bases). This CDR3 has 11 residues. From germline, CDR1 is MNHEY and CDR2 SMNVEV (reference sequence). Trimming stripped 4 bases from V and 7 bases from J, with 7 bases between. This CDR3 is CASSWGVTQYF. CDR3 in DNA: TGTGCCAGCAGTTGGGGGGTGACCCAGTACTTC.